The clone carrying this T cell receptor beta chain was seen repeatedly, ten times or more. From germline, CDR1 is SGHRS and CDR2 YFSETQ. V dropped 4 bases and J dropped 7; count of bases not matched to a gene: 14. The CDR3 extends over 17 amino acids. Generated by immunoSEQ multiplex PCR, the TCRdb table keeps only in-frame clones and is missing some. The table records roughly 760,000 clones, over 65% of them present only once. This sample is drawn from a study of shared clonotypes between healthy human individuals. J is TRBJ1-1 and V is TRBV5-1; 12 bases fit TRBD1. The TCR comes from a woman aged 25-40 years in good health. Material: memory CD4+ T cells sorted from blood. Regarding subset: CD45RA-negative fraction. In nucleotides, the CDR3 is TGCGCCAGCAGCCCTGGGACAGGGGGCGCGGGGTTCGTTGAAGCTTTCTTT. This sequence encodes CASSPGTGGAGFVEAFF.